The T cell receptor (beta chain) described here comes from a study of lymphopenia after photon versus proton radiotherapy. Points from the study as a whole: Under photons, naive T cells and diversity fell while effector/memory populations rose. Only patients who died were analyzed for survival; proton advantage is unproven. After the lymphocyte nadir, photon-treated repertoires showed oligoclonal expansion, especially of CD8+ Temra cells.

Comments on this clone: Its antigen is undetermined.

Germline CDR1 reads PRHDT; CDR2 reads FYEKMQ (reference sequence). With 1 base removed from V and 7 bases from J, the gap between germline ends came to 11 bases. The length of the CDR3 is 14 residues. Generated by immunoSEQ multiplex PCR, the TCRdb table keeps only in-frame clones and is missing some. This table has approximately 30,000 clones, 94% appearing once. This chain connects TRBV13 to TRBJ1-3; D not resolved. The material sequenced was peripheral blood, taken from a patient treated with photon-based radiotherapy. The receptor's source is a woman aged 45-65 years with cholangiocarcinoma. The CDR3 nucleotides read TGTGCCAGCAGCTTAGTGGCAGGCTACAACACCATATATTTT. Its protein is CASSLVAGYNTIYF.